This T cell receptor (beta chain) was identified in a study of blood T cell repertoires in COVID-19. In the study overall: There were acute and convalescent COVID-19 samples, and they came from the United States, Italy and Spain. T cells, B-cell-depleted T cells, or PBMCs supplied cDNA or gDNA.

With 5 bases removed from V and 6 bases from J, the gap between germline ends came to 21 bases. The germline gives CDR1 SGHTA, CDR2 FQGNSA. The CDR3 spans 16 residues. This clone was seen ten or more times. Assay used: immunoSEQ multiplex PCR; TCRdb lists only in-frame clones, some missing. The sample includes about 190,000 clones, almost 80% of them seen just once. Sequenced input: peripheral blood. The V gene is TRBV7-2, the J gene TRBJ2-3; TRBD1 might be the D (6 bases). This TCR was sampled from a man in his 60s with active or convalescent COVID-19. The CDR3 DNA sequence: TGTGCCAGCAGCCCCCCCTCGGCTAGGGGGATGGATACGCAGTATTTT. Translated: CASSPPSARGMDTQYF.